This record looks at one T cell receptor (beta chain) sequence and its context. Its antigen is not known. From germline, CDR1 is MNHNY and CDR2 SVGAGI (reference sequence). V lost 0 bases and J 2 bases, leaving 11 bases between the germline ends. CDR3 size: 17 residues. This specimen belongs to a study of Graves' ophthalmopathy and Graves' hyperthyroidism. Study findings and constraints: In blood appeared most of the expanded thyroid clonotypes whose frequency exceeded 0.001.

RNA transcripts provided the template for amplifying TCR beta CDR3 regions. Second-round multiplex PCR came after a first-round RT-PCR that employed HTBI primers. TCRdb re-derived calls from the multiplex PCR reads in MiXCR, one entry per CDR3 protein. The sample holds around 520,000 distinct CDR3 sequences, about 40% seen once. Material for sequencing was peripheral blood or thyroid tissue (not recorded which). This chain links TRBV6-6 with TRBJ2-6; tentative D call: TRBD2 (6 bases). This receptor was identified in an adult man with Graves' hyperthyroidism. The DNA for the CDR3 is TGTGCCAGCAGTTACTCCCCTGGACTAACTGGGGCCAACGTCCTGACTTTC. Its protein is CASSYSPGLTGANVLTF.